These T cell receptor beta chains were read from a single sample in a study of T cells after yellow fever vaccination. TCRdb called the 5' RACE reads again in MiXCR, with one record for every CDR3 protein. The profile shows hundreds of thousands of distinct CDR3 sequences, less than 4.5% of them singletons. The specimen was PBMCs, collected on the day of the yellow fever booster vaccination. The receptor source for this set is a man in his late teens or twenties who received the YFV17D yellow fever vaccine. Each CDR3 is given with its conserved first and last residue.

cdr3_aa: CASSNTGHGNEKLFF
v_call: TRBV5-1
j_call: TRBJ1-4

cdr3_aa: CASSLRLDRGYEQYF
v_call: TRBV5-1
j_call: TRBJ2-7

cdr3_aa: CSARAGAGGEDTQYF
v_call: TRBV20-1
j_call: TRBJ2-3

cdr3_aa: CASSPVGPVDNEQFF
v_call: TRBV6-5
j_call: TRBJ2-1

cdr3_aa: CASSFASGARGEKLFF
v_call: TRBV7-2
j_call: TRBJ1-4

cdr3_aa: CASSTRRNSNQPQHF
v_call: TRBV5-7
j_call: TRBJ1-5

cdr3_aa: CASSLRDRVRTEAFF
v_call: TRBV5-1
j_call: TRBJ1-1

cdr3_aa: CASSQALKNSPLHF
v_call: TRBV4-3
j_call: TRBJ1-6

cdr3_aa: CASSLLGGLAKNIQYF
v_call: TRBV11-2
j_call: TRBJ2-4

cdr3_aa: CASSSGLGNEQFF
v_call: TRBV7-3
j_call: TRBJ2-1

cdr3_aa: CASSPLEQRGNTEAFF
v_call: TRBV5-1
j_call: TRBJ1-1

cdr3_aa: CASNWDRSYGYTF
v_call: TRBV5-1
j_call: TRBJ1-2

cdr3_aa: CASSPLLAGGTSTDTQYF
v_call: TRBV5-1
j_call: TRBJ2-3

cdr3_aa: CASSTSGGARETQYF
v_call: TRBV5-1
j_call: TRBJ2-5

cdr3_aa: CASSLANVREKLFF
v_call: TRBV7-2
j_call: TRBJ1-4

cdr3_aa: CASSTWDRPYEQYF
v_call: TRBV6-5
j_call: TRBJ2-7

cdr3_aa: CASSATGFNNEQFF
v_call: TRBV5-1
j_call: TRBJ2-1

cdr3_aa: CASRLAETDTQYF
v_call: TRBV2
j_call: TRBJ2-3

cdr3_aa: CASSLRLAGAYMGQGQFF
v_call: TRBV7-2
j_call: TRBJ2-1

cdr3_aa: CASRTGQTGSKTQYF
v_call: TRBV28
j_call: TRBJ2-5